Each of the 7 T cell receptor beta chains below was sequenced from the same sample in a study of vaccination and CD4 T cells after COVID-19. Their cognate antigens are unknown. Cultured CD4+ T cell DNA underwent sequencing with the Oncomine TCR Beta short-read assay. CD4+ T cells were cultured, and genomic DNA was extracted from them. TCRdb passed the PCR reads through MiXCR, listing each CDR3 protein once. Of about 9,700 distinct CDR3 sequences in the sample, about 32% were seen once. The treatment was: roughly 10-day PBMC culture with coronavirus spike peptide pools or control peptides (ViraFEST assay). Samples of CD4+ T cells were obtained from the unexposed donor before the COVID-19 pandemic (2011-2018). What was sequenced was CD4+ T cells from blood, cultured in vitro. All receptors derive from a human donor in good health.

This rearrangement joins TRBV11-3 to TRBJ2-5; 8 positions agree with TRBD1. Per the germline V gene, CDR1 is SGHNT and CDR2 is YENEEA. This CDR3 comprises 14 residues. Losses at the gene ends were 5 bases for V and 2 bases for J; bases not matched to a gene: 4. The CDR3 bases are TGTGCCAGCAGCAACGGACAGGGTCAAGAGACCCAGTACTTC. It encodes CASSNGQGQETQYF.

This sequence joins TRBV6-1 and TRBJ2-7, with 12 bases aligning to TRBD2. Germline V gene sequence: CDR1 MNHNS, CDR2 SASEGT. V lost 7 bases to trimming and J lost 3 bases; unmatched junction nucleotides: 10. This CDR3 spans 16 amino acids. CDR3 bases: TGTGCCAGCACCCTTCGGACTAGCGGGACTATCTACGAGCAGTACTTC. Protein sequence: CASTLRTSGTIYEQYF.

This clonotype was seen only a few times. The V gene is TRBV4-2, the J gene TRBJ1-2, with a tentative D call TRBD1 (6 bases). The germline V gene has CDR1 LGHNA and CDR2 YNFKEQ. There are 15 residues in the CDR3. V lost 0 bases and J lost 2, with 10 bases in between. In DNA, the CDR3 is TGTGCCAGCAGCCAAGACCATACAGGGAACTATGGCTACACCTTC. It yields the protein CASSQDHTGNYGYTF.

In its sample, this clonotype was seen a few times. This chain uses TRBV27 with TRBJ2-3, with a tentative D call TRBD2 (6 bases). The CDR3 runs to 15 residues. Looked up from germline, CDR1 is MNHEY and CDR2 is SMNVEV (reference sequence). Trimming took 5 bases from V and 1 from J, leaving 13 bases between them. In DNA form, the CDR3 reads TGTGCCAGCAGTCCCGTACCGGGGGGCACAGATACGCAGTATTTT. Amino acid sequence: CASSPVPGGTDTQYF.

The chain combines TRBV6-2 or TRBV6-3 with TRBJ2-1, with D possibly matching TRBD1 (6 bases). V lost 2 bases to trimming and J lost 6 bases, with 11 bases between them. The CDR3 extends over 14 amino acids. The germline CDR1 and CDR2 sequences are MNHEY and SVGEGT. This CDR3 reads CASSYRPRGNEQFF. The CDR3 DNA sequence: TGTGCCAGCAGTTACCGCCCCAGGGGCAATGAGCAGTTCTTC.

This clonotype was counted only a few times. The V and J genes are TRBV28 and TRBJ1-1; TRBD1 agrees at 7 bases. This CDR3 is built from 13 residues. Per germline, CDR1 MDHEN and CDR2 SYDVKM. With 1 base clipped from V and 10 bases from J, the junction kept 6 bases outside the gene matches. Here the CDR3 reads CASSLSRQGGAFF. In nucleotides, the CDR3 is TGTGCCAGCAGTTTATCTAGACAGGGAGGAGCTTTCTTT.

This chain uses TRBV6-2 or TRBV6-3 with TRBJ2-1; 9 bases are shared with TRBD2. V dropped 6 bases and J dropped 6; count of bases not matched to a gene: 9. This CDR3 has 15 amino acids. Germline CDR1 reads MNHEY; CDR2 reads SVGEGT. CDR3 sequence: CASSPLAGFLNEQFF. The CDR3 DNA reads as TGTGCCAGCAGCCCCCTAGCGGGATTCCTCAATGAGCAGTTCTTC.